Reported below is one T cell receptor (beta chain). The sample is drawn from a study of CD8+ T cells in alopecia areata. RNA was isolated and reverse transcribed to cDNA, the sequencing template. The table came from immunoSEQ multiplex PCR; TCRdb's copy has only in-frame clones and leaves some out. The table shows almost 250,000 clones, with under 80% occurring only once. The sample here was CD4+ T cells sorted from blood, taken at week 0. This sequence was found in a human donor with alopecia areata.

The CDR3 region has the DNA TGTGCCTGGAGAAGGCAGGGGGCCTACGAGCAGTACTTC. This codes for CAWRRQGAYEQYF. This rearrangement joins TRBV30 to TRBJ2-7; 7 positions agree with TRBD1. The CDR3 spans 13 residues. V gave up 3 bases and J gave up 2 bases; unmatched junction bases: 4. Germline V gives CDR1 GTSNPN, CDR2 SVGIG (reference sequence).